What follows are 18 T cell receptor beta chains derived from one specimen sequenced in a study of patients and donors after allogeneic stem cell transplantation. One entry per CDR3 protein results from TCRdb running MiXCR on the RT-PCR reads. The table records approximately 200,000 distinct CDR3 sequences, around an eighth of them present only once. Sequenced: blood, either unsorted or a sorted T cell fraction (not recorded which). All receptors come from a human donor who was either an allogeneic HSCT recipient or a stem cell or donor lymphocyte infusion donor (not recorded which). It is not recorded whose cells these are; they may come from a transplant donor.

This clonotype occurred a few times. The chain joins TRBV7-3 to TRBJ2-6, with D uncertain. Germline values: CDR1 SGHTA, CDR2 FQGTGA. The V gene lost 5 bases and the J gene lost 1 base, with 6 bases spanning the gap. This CDR3 has 14 residues. The DNA of the CDR3 is TGTGCCAGCAGCGACAATTCTGGGGCCAACGTCCTGACTTTC. It yields the protein CASSDNSGANVLTF.

This clonotype was counted between two and nine times. The genes are TRBV2 and TRBJ2-3; the match to TRBD2 covers 8 bases. The J segment lost 5 bases and the V segment lost 4 bases, leaving 8 bases of the junction unmatched. The germline CDR1 and CDR2 sequences are SNHLY and FYNNEI. The CDR3 runs to 15 residues. The CDR3, as DNA: TGTGCCAGCAGTGGTGGCGGGGGGTGGGGAGATACGCAGTATTTT. It specifies CASSGGGGWGDTQYF.

This clonotype was seen a handful of times. This chain connects TRBV18 to TRBJ1-4; no firm D call. Germline V gene data show CDR1 as KGHSH and CDR2 as LQKENI. The CDR3 runs to 14 residues. Trimming stripped 2 bases from V and 4 bases from J, with 8 bases between. Here the CDR3 reads CASSPDIRNEKLFF. For the CDR3, the DNA is TGTGCCAGCTCACCAGACATACGTAATGAAAAACTGTTTTTT.

There are a few counts of this clonotype. The gene calls are TRBV10-3 and TRBJ1-6, with a tentative D call TRBD1 (6 bases). Trimming took off 10 bases at V and 6 bases at J, with 16 bases between the two ends. The CDR3 extends over 14 amino acids. Germline V lookup: CDR1 ENHRY, CDR2 SYGVKD. The CDR3 nucleotides are TGTGCCACCGGGGACACACTGGGTAATTCACCCCTCCACTTT. Amino acids: CATGDTLGNSPLHF.

This clonotype was seen repeatedly, ten times or more. V usage is TRBV11-1 and J usage is TRBJ2-4; D perhaps matches TRBD2 (6 bases). The germline V gene has CDR1 SGHAT and CDR2 FQDESV (reference sequence). The V gene lost 7 bases and the J gene lost 1 base, with 17 bases spanning the gap. This CDR3 is 16 amino acids long. DNA for the CDR3: TGTGCCAGCACTTCTCCCCGGGCGGGGGCCAAAAACATTCAGTACTTC. Translating it yields CASTSPRAGAKNIQYF.

This clonotype showed up just a few times. The chain joins TRBV7-6 to TRBJ1-4; D call uncertain. The CDR3 runs to 13 residues. The V gene lost 2 bases and the J gene lost 5 bases, with 6 bases spanning the gap. Germline V gives CDR1 SGHVS, CDR2 FNYEAQ. This CDR3 reads CASSLLGNEKLFF. The CDR3 nucleotides are TGTGCCAGCAGCTTACTAGGGAATGAAAAACTGTTTTTT.

As concerns this clonotype: A read error may be the cause here, since a much bigger clone is one base away. The genes are TRBV7-2 and TRBJ1-5; D perhaps matches TRBD1 (5 bases). The CDR3 length is 15 residues. Trimming pared 2 bases from V and 4 bases from J, leaving 12 bases between. CDR1 SGHTA and CDR2 FQGNSA come from the germline V gene. The CDR3 spells CASSLYRGTNQPQHF. The DNA of the CDR3 is TGTGCCAGCAGCTTATATCGCGGGACGAATCAGCCCCAGCATTTT.

The chain links TRBV5-6 to TRBJ2-7; D may be TRBD2 (6 bases). The V and J ends lost 4 bases and 0 bases respectively, with 14 bases between them. Germline V gene sequence: CDR1 SGHDT, CDR2 YYEEEE. This CDR3 contains 15 residues. The CDR3 protein is CASSQWGLFSYEQYF. The CDR3 DNA reads TGTGCCAGCAGCCAGTGGGGACTCTTCTCCTACGAGCAGTACTTC.

V usage is TRBV6-1 and J usage is TRBJ1-5; D is ambiguous. Germline V gene sequence: CDR1 MNHNS, CDR2 SASEGT. This CDR3 has 14 amino acids. Trimming pared 6 bases from V and 0 bases from J, leaving 9 bases between. In nucleotides, the CDR3 is TGTGCCAGCAGAAGGGCGTATAGCAATCAGCCCCAGCATTTT. Its translation is CASRRAYSNQPQHF.

The chain is built from TRBV20-1 and TRBJ2-1, with 16 bases fitting TRBD2. V lost 3 bases and J lost 15; bases outside the gene matches: 11. Per germline, CDR1 DFQATT and CDR2 SNEGSKA (reference sequence). The CDR3 is 15 amino acids. CDR3 coding DNA: TGCAGTGCTAGGGGCTCCGGGACTAGCGGGGGGGATGTGTTCTTC. Translating gives CSARGSGTSGGDVFF.

This sequence joins TRBV5-1 and TRBJ1-1; maybe TRBD1 (6 bases). V lost 4 bases, J lost 1 base, and 17 bases lay in between. The CDR3 has 16 amino acids. Germline loops: CDR1 SGHRS, CDR2 YFSETQ. CDR3 amino acids: CASSPNRVATNTEAFF. CDR3 nucleotide sequence: TGCGCCAGCAGCCCCAACAGGGTGGCGACGAACACTGAAGCTTTCTTT.

This clonotype turned up a few times. The chain is built from TRBV9 and TRBJ1-3; 8 positions agree with TRBD1. This CDR3 has 15 residues. J gave up 4 bases and V 4 bases, and 7 bases lay outside the gene matches. From germline, CDR1 is SGDLS and CDR2 YYNGEE. CDR3 protein: CASSRTGLAGNTIYF. The CDR3 coding sequence is TGTGCCAGCAGCCGGACAGGGCTAGCCGGAAACACCATATATTTT.

The chain recombines TRBV2 with TRBJ2-1; possible D gene TRBD2, 6 bases. Germline V gene data show CDR1 as SNHLY and CDR2 as FYNNEI. Trimming cost V 7 bases and J 6 bases, with 16 bases left between them. This CDR3 has 14 residues. In DNA, the CDR3 is TGTGCCAGCAACCCGGGAGTCTTAGCCAATGAGCAGTTCTTC. It is translated as CASNPGVLANEQFF.

V and J are TRBV5-1 and TRBJ1-1, with a weak D call TRBD1 (5 bases). The V end was cut by 0 bases, the J end by 0 bases, with 9 bases between. Germline values: CDR1 SGHRS, CDR2 YFSETQ. The CDR3 is made up of 15 amino acids. For the CDR3, the DNA is TGCGCCAGCAGCTTGGGCCTGGGGGTGAACACTGAAGCTTTCTTT. Translated: CASSLGLGVNTEAFF.

The chain is built from TRBV6-2 or TRBV6-3 and TRBJ2-3; perhaps D is TRBD1 or TRBD2 (5 bases each). V shed 8 bases and J shed 3 bases, with 12 bases lying between them. Germline CDR1 and CDR2: MNHEY and SVGEGT. The CDR3 is 13 amino acids. The CDR3 reads CASGRQPTDTQYF. The CDR3, as DNA: TGTGCCAGCGGGAGACAGCCGACAGATACGCAGTATTTT.

The sample holds many counts of this clonotype. This chain joins TRBV12-3 or TRBV12-4 and TRBJ2-2, with TRBD1 as a possible D gene (6 bases). The length of the CDR3 is 13 residues. The germline V and J ends were trimmed by 5 bases and 5 bases, with 9 bases remaining between them. CDR3 nucleotides: TGTGCCAGCAGTCAAGGGGGTACCGGGGAGCTGTTTTTT. It translates to CASSQGGTGELFF.

V is TRBV19 and J is TRBJ2-3; D unclear. The ends were cut back, 3 bases at V and 6 bases at J, with 16 bases in the middle. Germline assignment: CDR1 LNHDA and CDR2 SQIVND (reference sequence). The CDR3 is 15 amino acids. CDR3 residues: CASSILLRQKDTQYF. DNA of the CDR3: TGTGCCAGTAGTATTCTTTTGCGGCAGAAGGATACGCAGTATTTT.

This clonotype was seen more than once but under ten times. V usage is TRBV4-1 and J usage is TRBJ2-7; 8 bases map to TRBD1. V dropped 0 bases and J dropped 5; count of bases not matched to a gene: 3. This CDR3 region has 14 residues. Looked up from germline, CDR1 is MGHRA and CDR2 is YSYEKL. Written as DNA, the CDR3 is TGCGCCAGCAGCCAAGATCCGACAGGGGACGAGCAGTACTTC. Its translation: CASSQDPTGDEQYF.